Listed below are T cell receptor beta chains from one sample, sequenced in a study of blood T cell repertoires in COVID-19. Produced via immunoSEQ multiplex PCR; TCRdb's table is partial and in-frame only. The table lists about 210,000 clones, 90% to 95% of them singletons, with under 1.5% in the top ten. Material for sequencing was peripheral blood. These receptors came from a man aged 30 to 39 with acute or convalescent COVID-19. Each CDR3 is given with its conserved first and last residue. A D gene is named only where the DNA matches it firmly. The size of a clone is reported for some rows only, either as once, few or many, or as a class for expanded clones.

size	length	V	D	J	CDR3	DNA
-	15	TRBV2	-	TRBJ1-5	CASSYDSSSNQPQHF	TGTGCCAGCAGTTATGACAGCTCTAGCAATCAGCCCCAGCATTTT
-	15	TRBV4-1	TRBD1	TRBJ2-3	CASTRQGYLTDTQYF	TGCGCCAGCACCCGACAGGGCTATCTCACAGATACGCAGTATTTT
-	15	TRBV28	TRBD1	TRBJ1-5	CASRPGQGGNQPQHF	TGTGCCAGCAGACCCGGACAGGGGGGCAATCAGCCCCAGCATTTT
-	12	TRBV30	-	TRBJ1-2	CAWKSRGTGYTF	TGTGCCTGGAAGTCAAGAGGGACAGGCTACACCTTC
-	15	TRBV5-1	-	TRBJ2-5	CASSSALSGVETQYF	TGCGCCAGCAGCTCTGCACTGTCGGGAGTTGAGACCCAGTACTTC
-	14	TRBV2	-	TRBJ2-5	CASSPSLEQETQYF	TGTGCCAGCAGTCCATCACTAGAGCAAGAGACCCAGTACTTC
-	16	TRBV13	TRBD2	TRBJ2-3	CASSPPGRGGVDTQYF	TGTGCCAGCAGCCCCCCTGGGCGGGGGGGCGTGGATACGCAGTATTTT
-	16	TRBV9	TRBD2	TRBJ2-3	CASSSRLAGETDTQYF	TGTGCCAGCAGCAGTCGACTAGCGGGGGAGACAGATACGCAGTATTTT
-	14	TRBV7-8	-	TRBJ1-1	CASMTQVFNTEAFF	TGTGCCAGCATGACCCAGGTTTTTAACACTGAAGCTTTCTTT
-	15	TRBV28	-	TRBJ1-6	CASSLERSYNSPLHF	TGTGCCAGCAGTTTAGAGAGGTCCTATAATTCACCCCTCCACTTT
once	15	TRBV18	-	TRBJ2-7	CASSPTTPGAKEQYF	TGTGCCAGCTCACCAACAACCCCAGGGGCGAAGGAGCAGTACTTC
-	18	TRBV15	-	TRBJ1-5	CATSRDLTGTASNQPQHF	TGTGCCACCAGCAGAGATTTGACGGGAACAGCCTCAAATCAGCCCCAGCATTTT
-	17	TRBV23-1	-	TRBJ1-2	CASSQSSGANGPYGYTF	TGCGCCAGCAGTCAATCGTCAGGGGCGAATGGGCCTTATGGCTACACCTTC
-	15	TRBV6-6	-	TRBJ1-2	CATDSRGGETYGYTF	TGTGCCACCGACTCTAGGGGGGGCGAGACCTATGGCTACACCTTC
-	18	TRBV4-2	-	TRBJ2-7	CASSQEGPRGKRSYEQYF	TGTGCCAGCAGCCAAGAAGGGCCGCGGGGTAAACGGTCCTACGAGCAGTACTTC
-	14	TRBV10-1	TRBD1	TRBJ2-1	CASSELGTGNEQFF	TGCGCCAGCAGTGAGTTGGGGACAGGGAATGAGCAGTTCTTC
-	15	TRBV30	-	TRBJ1-4	CAWSKFGRPGEKLFF	TGTGCCTGGAGTAAGTTTGGGCGCCCCGGTGAAAAACTGTTTTTT